This T cell receptor beta chain was obtained from a study of CD8+ T cells in alopecia areata. RNA extraction and reverse transcription yielded cDNA as sequencing template. The assay was immunoSEQ multiplex PCR, and TCRdb's table has in-frame clones only and misses some. Seen here are under 70,000 clones, around 96% observed once, and the top ten hold 20% to 30%. The V end lost 0 bases, the J end lost 0 bases, and 10 bases lay between the germline ends. The CDR3 length is 15 residues. The germline V gene has CDR1 SGHRS and CDR2 YFSETQ. This material consisted of CD8+ T cells sorted from blood, taken at week 0. This TCR was sampled from a human donor with alopecia areata. This chain links TRBV5-1 with TRBJ2-7; no clear D gene. CDR3 sequence: CASSLGALSSYEQYF. The CDR3 DNA follows: TGCGCCAGCAGCTTGGGGGCACTTAGCTCCTACGAGCAGTACTTC. The full variable domain, with the rest looked up from reference TRBV5-1 and TRBJ2-7, is KAGVTQTPRYLIKTRGQQVTLSCSPISGHRSVSWYQQTPGQGLQFLFEYFSETQRNKGNFPGRFSGRQFSNSRSEMNVSTLELGDSALYLCASSLGALSSYEQYFGPGTRLTVT.